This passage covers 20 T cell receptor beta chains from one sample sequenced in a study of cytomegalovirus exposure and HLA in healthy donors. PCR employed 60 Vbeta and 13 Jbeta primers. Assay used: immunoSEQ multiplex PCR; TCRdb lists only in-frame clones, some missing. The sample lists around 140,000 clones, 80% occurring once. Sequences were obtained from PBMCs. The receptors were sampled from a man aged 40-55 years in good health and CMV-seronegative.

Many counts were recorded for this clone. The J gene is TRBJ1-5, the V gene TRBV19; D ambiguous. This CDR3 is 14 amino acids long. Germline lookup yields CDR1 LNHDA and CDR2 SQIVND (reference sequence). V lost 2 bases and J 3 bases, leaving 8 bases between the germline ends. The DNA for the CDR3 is TGTGCCAGTAGTATAACTCCCCCCAATCAGCCCCAGCATTTT. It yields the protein CASSITPPNQPQHF.

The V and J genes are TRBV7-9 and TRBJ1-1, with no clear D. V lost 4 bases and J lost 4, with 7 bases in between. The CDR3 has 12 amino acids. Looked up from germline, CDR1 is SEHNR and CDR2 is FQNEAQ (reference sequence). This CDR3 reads CASSSGSTEAFF. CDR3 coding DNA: TGTGCCAGCAGCTCGGGTAGCACTGAAGCTTTCTTT.

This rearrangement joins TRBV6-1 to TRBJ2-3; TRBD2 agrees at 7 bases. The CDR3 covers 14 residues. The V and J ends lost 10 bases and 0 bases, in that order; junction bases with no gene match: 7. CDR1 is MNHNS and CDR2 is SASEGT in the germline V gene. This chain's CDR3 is CATGSGTSTDTQYF. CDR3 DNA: TGTGCCACCGGCAGCGGGACTAGCACAGATACGCAGTATTTT.

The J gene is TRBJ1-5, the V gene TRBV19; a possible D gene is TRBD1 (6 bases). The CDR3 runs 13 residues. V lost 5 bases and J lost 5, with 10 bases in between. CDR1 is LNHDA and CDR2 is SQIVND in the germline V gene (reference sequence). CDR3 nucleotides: TGTGCCAGTAGTGAACAGGGAGATCAGCCCCAGCATTTT. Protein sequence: CASSEQGDQPQHF.

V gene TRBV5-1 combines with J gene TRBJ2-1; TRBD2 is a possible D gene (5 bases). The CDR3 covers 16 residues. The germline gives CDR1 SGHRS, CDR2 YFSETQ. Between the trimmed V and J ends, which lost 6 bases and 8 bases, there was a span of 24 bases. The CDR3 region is CASTNFPRTQMDEQFF. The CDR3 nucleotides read TGCGCCAGCACCAACTTCCCGAGGACTCAAATGGATGAGCAGTTCTTC. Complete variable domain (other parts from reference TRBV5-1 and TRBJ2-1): KAGVTQTPRYLIKTRGQQVTLSCSPISGHRSVSWYQQTPGQGLQFLFEYFSETQRNKGNFPGRFSGRQFSNSRSEMNVSTLELGDSALYLCASTNFPRTQMDEQFFGPGTRLTVL.

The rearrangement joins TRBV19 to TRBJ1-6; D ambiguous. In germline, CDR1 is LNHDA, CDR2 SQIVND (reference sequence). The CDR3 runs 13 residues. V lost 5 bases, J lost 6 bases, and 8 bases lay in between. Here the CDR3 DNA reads TGTGCCAGTAGTGGACGGGGTAATTCACCCCTCCACTTT. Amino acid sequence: CASSGRGNSPLHF.

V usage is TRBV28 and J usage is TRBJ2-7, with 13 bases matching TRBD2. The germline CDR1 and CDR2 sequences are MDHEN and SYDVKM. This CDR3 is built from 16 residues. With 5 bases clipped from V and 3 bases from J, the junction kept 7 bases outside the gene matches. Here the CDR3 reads CASSAQLAGGIYEQYF. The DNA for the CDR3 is TGTGCCAGCAGTGCCCAACTAGCGGGGGGGATCTACGAGCAGTACTTC.

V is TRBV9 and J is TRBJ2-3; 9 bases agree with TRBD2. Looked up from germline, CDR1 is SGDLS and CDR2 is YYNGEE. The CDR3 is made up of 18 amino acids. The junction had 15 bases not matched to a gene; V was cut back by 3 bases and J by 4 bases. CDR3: CASSAYQTAGGRADTQYF. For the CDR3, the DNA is TGTGCCAGCAGCGCTTACCAAACAGCGGGGGGTAGGGCAGATACGCAGTATTTT.

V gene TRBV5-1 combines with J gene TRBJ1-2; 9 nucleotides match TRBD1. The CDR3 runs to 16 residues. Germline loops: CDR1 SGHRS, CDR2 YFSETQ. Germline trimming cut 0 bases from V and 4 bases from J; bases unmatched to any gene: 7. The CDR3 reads CASSLDTTGGSYGYTF. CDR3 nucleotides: TGCGCCAGCAGCTTGGACACCACAGGGGGCAGCTATGGCTACACCTTC.

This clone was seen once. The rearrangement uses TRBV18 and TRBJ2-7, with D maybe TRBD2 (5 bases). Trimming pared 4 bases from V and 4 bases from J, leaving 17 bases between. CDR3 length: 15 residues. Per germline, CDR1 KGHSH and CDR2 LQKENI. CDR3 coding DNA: TGTGCCAGCTCACGCCTAGCCATGGACTCATACGAGCAGTACTTC. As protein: CASSRLAMDSYEQYF.

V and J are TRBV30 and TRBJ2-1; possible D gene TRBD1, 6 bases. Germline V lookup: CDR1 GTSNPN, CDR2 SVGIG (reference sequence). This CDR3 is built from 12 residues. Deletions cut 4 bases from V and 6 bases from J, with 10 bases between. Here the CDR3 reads CAWTGVRNEQFF. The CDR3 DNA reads TGTGCCTGGACAGGGGTTCGCAATGAGCAGTTCTTC.

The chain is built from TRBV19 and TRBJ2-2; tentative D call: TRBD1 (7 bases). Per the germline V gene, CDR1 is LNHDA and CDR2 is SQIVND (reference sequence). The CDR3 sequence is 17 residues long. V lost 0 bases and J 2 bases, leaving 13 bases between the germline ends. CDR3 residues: CASSIDQGGANTGELFF. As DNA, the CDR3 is TGTGCCAGTAGTATAGATCAGGGGGGCGCTAACACCGGGGAGCTGTTTTTT.

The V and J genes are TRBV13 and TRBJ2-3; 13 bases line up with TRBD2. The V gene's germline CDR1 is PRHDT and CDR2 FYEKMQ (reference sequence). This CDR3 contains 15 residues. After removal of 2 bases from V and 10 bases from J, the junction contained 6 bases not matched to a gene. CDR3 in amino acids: CASSLLLAGGRSQYF. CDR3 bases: TGTGCCAGCAGCTTACTACTAGCGGGGGGGCGATCGCAGTATTTT.

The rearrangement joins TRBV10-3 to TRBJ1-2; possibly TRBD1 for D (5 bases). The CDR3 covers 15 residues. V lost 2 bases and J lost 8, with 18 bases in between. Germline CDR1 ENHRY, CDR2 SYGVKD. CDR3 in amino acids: CAISELGGRVQGYTF. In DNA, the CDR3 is TGTGCCATCAGTGAGCTCGGGGGAAGGGTACAGGGCTACACCTTC.

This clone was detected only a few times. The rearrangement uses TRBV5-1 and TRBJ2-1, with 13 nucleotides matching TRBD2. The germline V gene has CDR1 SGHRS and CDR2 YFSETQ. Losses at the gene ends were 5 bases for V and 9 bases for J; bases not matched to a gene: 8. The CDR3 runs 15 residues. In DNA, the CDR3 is TGCGCCAGCAGGAGAACTAGCGGGGGGGCCCTTGAGCAGTTCTTC. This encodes CASRRTSGGALEQFF.

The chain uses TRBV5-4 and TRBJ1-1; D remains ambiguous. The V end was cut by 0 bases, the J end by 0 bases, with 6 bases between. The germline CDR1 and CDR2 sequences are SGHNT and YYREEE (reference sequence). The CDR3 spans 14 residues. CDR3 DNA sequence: TGTGCCAGCAGCTTGGAACAGATGAACACTGAAGCTTTCTTT. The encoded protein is CASSLEQMNTEAFF. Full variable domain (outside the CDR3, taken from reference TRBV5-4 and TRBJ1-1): ETGVTQSPTHLIKTRGQQVTLRCSSQSGHNTVSWYQQALGQGPQFIFQYYREEENGRGNFPPRFSGLQFPNYSSELNVNALELDDSALYLCASSLEQMNTEAFFGQGTRLTVV.

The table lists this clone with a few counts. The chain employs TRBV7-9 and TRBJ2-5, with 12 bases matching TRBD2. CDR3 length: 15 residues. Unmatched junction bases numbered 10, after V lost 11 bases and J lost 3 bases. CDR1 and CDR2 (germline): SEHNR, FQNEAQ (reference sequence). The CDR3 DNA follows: TGTGCCCCTTCCTCCTGGACTAGCGGGGAAGAGACCCAGTACTTC. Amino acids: CAPSSWTSGEETQYF.

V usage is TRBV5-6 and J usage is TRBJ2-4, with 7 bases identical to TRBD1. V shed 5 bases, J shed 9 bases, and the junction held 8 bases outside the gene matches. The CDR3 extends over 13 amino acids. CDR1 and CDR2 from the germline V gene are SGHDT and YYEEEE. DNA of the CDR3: TGTGCCAGCAGGTTCGACAGGGATACCATTCAGTACTTC. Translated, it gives CASRFDRDTIQYF.

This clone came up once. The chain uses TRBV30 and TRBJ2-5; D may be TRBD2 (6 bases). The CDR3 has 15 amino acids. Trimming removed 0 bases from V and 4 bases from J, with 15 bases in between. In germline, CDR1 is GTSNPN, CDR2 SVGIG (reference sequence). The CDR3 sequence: CAWSVGLASTETQYF. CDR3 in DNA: TGTGCCTGGAGTGTAGGCCTAGCGTCTACAGAGACCCAGTACTTC.

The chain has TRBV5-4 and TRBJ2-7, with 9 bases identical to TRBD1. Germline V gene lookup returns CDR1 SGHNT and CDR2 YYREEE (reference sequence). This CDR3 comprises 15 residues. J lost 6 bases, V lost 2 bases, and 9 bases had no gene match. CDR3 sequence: CASSFPGQGGLEQYF. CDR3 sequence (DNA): TGTGCCAGCAGCTTCCCGGGACAGGGAGGGCTCGAGCAGTACTTC.